This TCR beta chain was sequenced in a study of graft-versus-host responses after intestinal transplantation. Regarding the study as a whole: Among recipient marrow samples, GvH clones were found; some appeared first in ileum or blood. Within the allografts of patients who had graft-donor T cell macrochimerism, graft-versus-host to host-versus-graft clonal ratios were high. HvG clone declines early post-transplant were associated with peak circulating GvH levels.

Notes on this clone: Its target is not known.

The CDR3 consists of 11 residues. V lost 10 bases, J lost 1 base, and 5 bases lay in between. Germline V gives CDR1 SNHLY, CDR2 FYNNEI. The repertoire was sequenced with immunoSEQ multiplex PCR; TCRdb's copy has only in-frame clones and lacks some. The data contain over 100,000 clones, approximately 95% of them singletons. The chain carries TRBV2 and TRBJ2-1; D remains ambiguous. The sample in question was unstimulated CD8+ T cells sorted from spleen or lymph node cells, obtained before intestinal transplant. The receptor was isolated from a human donor who received an intestinal transplant. DNA for the CDR3: TGTGCCATTTTTTCCTACAATGAGCAGTTCTTC. Translated: CAIFSYNEQFF.